This T cell receptor beta chain was observed in a study of PD-L1 blockade in urothelial cancer. About the research overall: Blood was subjected to analysis at 3 weeks (second dose) and 6 weeks following treatment start.

The CDR3 runs 13 residues. Germline CDR1 is MNHEY and CDR2 is SMNVEV (reference sequence). Trimming at V came to 5 bases and at J to 8 bases, leaving 7 bases not matched to a gene. Documented time point: pretreatment peripheral blood. This clone was observed a few times. Profiled with immunoSEQ multiplex PCR; TCRdb holds only in-frame clones, not every one. The data contain some 44,000 clones, around 82% of them singletons. The source is a man in his sixties with urothelial cancer. The material sequenced was PBMCs, taken around atezolizumab (anti-PD-L1) treatment. V and J are TRBV27 and TRBJ1-2; 8 nucleotides agree with TRBD1. CDR3 sequence (DNA): TGTGCCAGCAGTATCGCAGGGGGCGGCGGCTACACCTTC. It specifies CASSIAGGGGYTF.